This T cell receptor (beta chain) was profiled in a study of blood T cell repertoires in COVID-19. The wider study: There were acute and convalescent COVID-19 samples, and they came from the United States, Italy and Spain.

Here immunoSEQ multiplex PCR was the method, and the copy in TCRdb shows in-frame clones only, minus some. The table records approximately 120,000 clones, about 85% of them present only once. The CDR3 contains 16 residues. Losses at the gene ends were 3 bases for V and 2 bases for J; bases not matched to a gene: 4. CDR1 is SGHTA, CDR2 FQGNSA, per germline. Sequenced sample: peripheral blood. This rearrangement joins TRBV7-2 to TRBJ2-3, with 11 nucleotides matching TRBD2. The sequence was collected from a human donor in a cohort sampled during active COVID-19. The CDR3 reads CASSLGTSGYTDTQYF. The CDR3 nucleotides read TGTGCCAGCAGCTTGGGGACTAGCGGCTACACAGATACGCAGTATTTT.